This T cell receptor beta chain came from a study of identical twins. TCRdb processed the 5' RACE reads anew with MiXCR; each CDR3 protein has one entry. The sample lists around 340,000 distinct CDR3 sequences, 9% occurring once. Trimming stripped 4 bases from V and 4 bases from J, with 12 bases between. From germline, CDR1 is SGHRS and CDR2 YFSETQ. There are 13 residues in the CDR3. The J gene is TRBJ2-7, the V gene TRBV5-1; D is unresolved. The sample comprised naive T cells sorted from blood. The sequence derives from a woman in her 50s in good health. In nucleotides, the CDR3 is TGCGCCAGCAGCGCCGGAAGGCGGTACGAGCAGTACTTC. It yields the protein CASSAGRRYEQYF.